These T cell receptor beta chains were read from a single sample in a study of a mutant IDH1 vaccine in newly diagnosed glioma. Sequencing was performed with immunoSEQ multiplex PCR; in TCRdb, only in-frame clones are kept and a portion is missing. This sample yields more than 50,000 clones, of which 70% to 90% are seen a single time; more than 1.5% belongs to the top ten. Their antigens remain unidentified. The sequencing used PBMCs, collected from a glioma patient whose treatment included an IDH1 peptide vaccine. These receptors were taken from a man aged 35-49 years with glioma. CDR3s include the opening cysteine and the closing phenylalanine or tryptophan. Each record gives: clone size, J gene, V gene, D gene, CDR3 protein, CDR3 DNA. The D gene is left open where the match is weak. Some rows have no size entry. The others give once, few or many, or a class for an expanded clone.

.,TRBJ2-4,TRBV19,.,CASSIRQVGAKNIQYF,TGTGCCAGTAGTATAAGGCAGGTTGGGGCCAAAAACATTCAGTACTTC
.,TRBJ2-3,TRBV18,.,CASSRAGTDSTDTQYF,TGTGCCAGCTCACGGGCGGGAACGGACAGCACAGATACGCAGTATTTT
.,TRBJ1-3,TRBV28,.,CASSLPRRTSGNTIYF,TGTGCCAGCAGTTTACCTAGACGAACCTCTGGAAACACCATATATTTT
.,TRBJ1-1,TRBV4-1,.,CASSQDQPRGAQGPITWGQAFF,TGCGCCAGCAGCCAAGATCAGCCCCGGGGGGCGCAAGGGCCAATAACGTGGGGGCAAGCTTTCTTT
once,TRBJ1-5,TRBV19,.,CASSISNQPQHF,TGTGCCAGTAGTATTAGCAATCAGCCCCAGCATTTT
.,TRBJ2-7,TRBV9,.,CASSGPGTNDGEQYF,TGTGCCAGCAGCGGCCCCGGGACCAACGATGGCGAGCAGTACTTC
.,TRBJ2-1,TRBV29-1,TRBD1,CSVFRDRGRSNEQFF,TGCAGCGTCTTCCGGGACAGGGGGCGCTCCAATGAGCAGTTCTTC
.,TRBJ2-2,TRBV5-4,.,CASTDRGATGDTGELFF,TGTGCCAGCACCGACCGGGGGGCTACAGGGGACACCGGGGAGCTGTTTTTT
once,TRBJ2-2,TRBV11-2,TRBD2,CASSFPERGPDTGELFF,TGTGCCAGCAGCTTCCCAGAGCGGGGCCCCGACACCGGGGAGCTGTTTTTT
once,TRBJ1-5,TRBV6-1,.,CASSEARGGQPQHF,TGTGCCAGCAGTGAAGCGAGGGGTGGTCAGCCCCAGCATTTT
.,TRBJ2-7,TRBV5-4,TRBD2,CASREGLAGESEQYF,TGTGCCAGCAGGGAGGGACTAGCGGGAGAAAGCGAGCAGTACTTC
few,TRBJ1-1,TRBV6-1,.,CASKVGTEAFF,TGTGCCAGCAAAGTAGGTACTGAAGCTTTCTTT
.,TRBJ2-7,TRBV6-5,.,CASSLKPSYEQYF,TGTGCCAGCAGCCTTAAGCCCTCCTACGAGCAGTACTTC
.,TRBJ1-5,TRBV2,TRBD1,CATSASGQRNQPQHF,TGTGCCACCAGCGCCTCGGGACAGAGGAATCAGCCCCAGCATTTT
.,TRBJ1-6,TRBV28,.,CASNPGGPLGYSPLHF,TGTGCCAGCAACCCGGGGGGGCCCCTGGGTTATTCACCCCTCCACTTT
.,TRBJ2-1,TRBV7-2,.,CASRRNEQFF,TGTGCCAGCAGGAGGAATGAGCAGTTCTTC
.,TRBJ1-2,TRBV5-1,.,CASSLEGGAFGGYTF,TGCGCCAGCAGCTTGGAGGGAGGGGCCTTCGGTGGCTACACCTTC
few,TRBJ1-4,TRBV28,.,CASSLPGANEKLFF,TGTGCCAGCAGTTTACCGGGGGCTAATGAAAAACTGTTTTTT
.,TRBJ1-5,TRBV7-2,TRBD1,CASSLETGGYQPQHF,TGTGCCAGCAGTTTAGAGACAGGGGGCTATCAGCCCCAGCATTTT
.,TRBJ2-2,TRBV19,.,CASSLGVNTGELFF,TGTGCCAGTAGTTTAGGGGTTAACACCGGGGAGCTGTTTTTT
.,TRBJ2-5,TRBV7-2,TRBD1,CASSLTGVVIQETQYF,TGTGCCAGCAGCCTGACAGGGGTGGTGATCCAAGAGACCCAGTACTTC
few,TRBJ1-4,TRBV14,.,CASSQGNEGRVLSLNEKLFF,TGTGCCAGCAGCCAAGGAAACGAGGGGCGCGTTCTATCTTTAAATGAAAAACTGTTTTTT
.,TRBJ2-2,TRBV7-2,.,CASSLGTSGELFF,TGTGCCAGCAGCCTCGGGACCTCTGGGGAGCTGTTTTTT
.,TRBJ2-7,TRBV19,.,CASTQVGGEQYF,TGTGCCAGTACCCAGGTAGGGGGCGAGCAGTACTTC
.,TRBJ1-2,TRBV28,.,CASSLLGGGVANYGYTF,TGTGCCAGCAGTTTATTGGGGGGAGGAGTTGCTAACTATGGCTACACCTTC
.,TRBJ2-1,TRBV28,.,CASSTPLREGAYNEQFF,TGTGCCAGCAGTACACCTCTAAGGGAGGGGGCCTACAATGAGCAGTTCTTC
.,TRBJ1-6,TRBV14,.,CASSPGAGANYNSPLHF,TGTGCCAGCAGCCCCGGGGCAGGGGCCAACTATAATTCACCCCTCCACTTT
.,TRBJ1-1,TRBV15,.,CATSRDRINTEAFF,TGTGCCACCAGCAGAGACAGGATAAACACTGAAGCTTTCTTT
few,TRBJ1-3,TRBV6-1,.,CASRATPDTIYF,TGTGCCAGCAGAGCCACGCCCGACACCATATATTTT
.,TRBJ2-3,TRBV4-2,.,CASSQVWGDDDTDTQYF,TGTGCCAGCAGCCAAGTCTGGGGGGATGATGACACAGATACGCAGTATTTT
.,TRBJ1-5,TRBV6-6,TRBD1,CASSYQGAGQPQHF,TGTGCCAGCAGTTACCAGGGGGCGGGTCAGCCCCAGCATTTT
.,TRBJ1-1,TRBV2,.,CASNIRNTEAFF,TGTGCCAGCAATATTCGAAACACTGAAGCTTTCTTT
.,TRBJ2-5,TRBV5-4,.,CASSLRGSETQYF,TGTGCCAGCAGCTTGAGGGGGTCAGAGACCCAGTACTTC